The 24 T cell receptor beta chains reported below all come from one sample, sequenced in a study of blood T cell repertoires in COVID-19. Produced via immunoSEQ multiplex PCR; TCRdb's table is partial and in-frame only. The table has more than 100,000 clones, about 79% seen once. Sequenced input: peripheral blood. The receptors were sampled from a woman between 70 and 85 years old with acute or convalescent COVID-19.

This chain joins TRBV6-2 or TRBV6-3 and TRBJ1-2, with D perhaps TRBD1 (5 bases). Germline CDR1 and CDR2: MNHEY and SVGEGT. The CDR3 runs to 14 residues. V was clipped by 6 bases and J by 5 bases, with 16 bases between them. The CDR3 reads CASSSSPGRYGYTF. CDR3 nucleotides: TGTGCCAGCAGCTCAAGCCCAGGGAGGTATGGCTACACCTTC.

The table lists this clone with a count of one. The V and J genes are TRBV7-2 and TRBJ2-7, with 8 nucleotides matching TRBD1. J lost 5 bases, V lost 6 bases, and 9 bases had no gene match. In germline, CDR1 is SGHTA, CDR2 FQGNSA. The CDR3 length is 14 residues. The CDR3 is CASSRDRGSHEQYF. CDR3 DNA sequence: TGTGCCAGCAGTCGCGACAGGGGTTCCCACGAGCAGTACTTC.

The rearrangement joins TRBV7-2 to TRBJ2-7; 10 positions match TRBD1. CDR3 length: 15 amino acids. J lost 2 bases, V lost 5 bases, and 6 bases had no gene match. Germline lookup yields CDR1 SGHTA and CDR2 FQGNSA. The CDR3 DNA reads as TGTGCCAGCAGCCAGGCGGGACAGGGGACCTACGAGCAGTACTTC. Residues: CASSQAGQGTYEQYF. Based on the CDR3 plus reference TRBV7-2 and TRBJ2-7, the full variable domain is GAGVSQSPSNKVTEKGKDVELRCDPISGHTALYWYRQSLGQGLEFLIYFQGNSAPDKSGLPSDRFSAERTGGSVSTLTIQRTQQEDSAVYLCASSQAGQGTYEQYFGPGTRLTVT.

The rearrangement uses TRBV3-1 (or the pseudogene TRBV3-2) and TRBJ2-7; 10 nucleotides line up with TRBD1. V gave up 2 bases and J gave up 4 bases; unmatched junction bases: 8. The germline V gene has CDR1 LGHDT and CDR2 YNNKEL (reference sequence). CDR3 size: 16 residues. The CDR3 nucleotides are TGTGCCAGCAGCCAACTTCTGGGACAGGGGATTTACGAGCAGTACGTC. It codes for CASSQLLGQGIYEQYV.

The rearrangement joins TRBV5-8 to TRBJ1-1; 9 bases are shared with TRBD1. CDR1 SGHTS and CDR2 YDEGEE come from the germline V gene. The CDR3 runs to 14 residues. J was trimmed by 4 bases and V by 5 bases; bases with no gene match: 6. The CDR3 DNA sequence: TGTGCCAGCAGGCGGGACAGGGCGAGCACTGAAGCTTTCTTT. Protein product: CASRRDRASTEAFF.

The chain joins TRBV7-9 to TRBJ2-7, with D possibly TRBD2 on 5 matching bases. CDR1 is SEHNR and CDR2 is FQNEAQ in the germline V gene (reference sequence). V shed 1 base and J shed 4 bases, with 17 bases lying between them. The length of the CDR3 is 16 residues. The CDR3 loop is CASSLVLSGLTYEQYF. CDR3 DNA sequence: TGTGCCAGCAGCTTAGTATTGTCAGGACTGACGTACGAGCAGTACTTC.

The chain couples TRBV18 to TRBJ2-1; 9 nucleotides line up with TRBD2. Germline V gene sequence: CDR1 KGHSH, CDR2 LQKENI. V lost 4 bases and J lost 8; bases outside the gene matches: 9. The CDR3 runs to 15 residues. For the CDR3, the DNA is TGTGCCAGCTCACTATCTAGCGGGGTGATCGATGAGCAGTTCTTC. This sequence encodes CASSLSSGVIDEQFF.

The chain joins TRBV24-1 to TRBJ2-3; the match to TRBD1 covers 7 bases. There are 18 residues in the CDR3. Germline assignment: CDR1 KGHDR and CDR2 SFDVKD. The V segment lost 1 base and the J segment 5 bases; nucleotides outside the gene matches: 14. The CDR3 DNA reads TGTGCCACCAGTGATTTCCGGCGGCAGGGGGTAGGGGAAGATACGCAGTATTTT. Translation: CATSDFRRQGVGEDTQYF.

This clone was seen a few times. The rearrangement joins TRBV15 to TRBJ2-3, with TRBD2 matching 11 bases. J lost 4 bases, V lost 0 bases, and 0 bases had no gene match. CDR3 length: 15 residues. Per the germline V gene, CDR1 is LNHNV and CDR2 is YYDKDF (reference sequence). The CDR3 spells CATSRDSGGADTQYF. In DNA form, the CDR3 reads TGTGCCACCAGCAGAGATAGCGGGGGGGCAGATACGCAGTATTTT.

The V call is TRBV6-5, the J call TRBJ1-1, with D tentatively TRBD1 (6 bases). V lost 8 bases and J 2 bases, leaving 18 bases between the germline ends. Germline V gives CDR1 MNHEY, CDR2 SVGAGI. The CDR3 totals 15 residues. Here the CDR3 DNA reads TGTGCCAGCCACGGCAGGGGCTACACTAACACTGAAGCTTTCTTT. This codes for CASHGRGYTNTEAFF.

DNA of the CDR3: TGTGCCAGGGGTAGCACGGTAGCGGGGGGACCCGCAGAGACCCAGTACTTC. Protein product: CARGSTVAGGPAETQYF. The chain carries TRBV2 and TRBJ2-5; 10 positions agree with TRBD2. With 9 bases clipped from V and 4 bases from J, the junction kept 17 bases outside the gene matches. The CDR3 length is 17 residues. Germline lookup yields CDR1 SNHLY and CDR2 FYNNEI.

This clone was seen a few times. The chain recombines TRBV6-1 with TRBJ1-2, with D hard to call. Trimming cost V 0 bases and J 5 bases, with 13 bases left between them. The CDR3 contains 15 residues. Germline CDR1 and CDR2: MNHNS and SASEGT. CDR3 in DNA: TGTGCCAGCAGTGAAGCCCACGGACTGATTTATGGCTACACCTTC. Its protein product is CASSEAHGLIYGYTF.

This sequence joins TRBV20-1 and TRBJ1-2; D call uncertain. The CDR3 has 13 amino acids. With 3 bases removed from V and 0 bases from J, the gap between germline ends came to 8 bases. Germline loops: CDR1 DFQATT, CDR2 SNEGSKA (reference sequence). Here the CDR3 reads CSASLSANYGYTF. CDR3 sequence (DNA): TGCAGTGCTAGTCTCTCTGCTAACTATGGCTACACCTTC.

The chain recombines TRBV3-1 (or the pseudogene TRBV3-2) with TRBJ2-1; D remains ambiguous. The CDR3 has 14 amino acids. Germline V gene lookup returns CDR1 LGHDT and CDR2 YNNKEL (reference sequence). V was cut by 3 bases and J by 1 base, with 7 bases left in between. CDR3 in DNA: TGTGCCAGCAGCCAGAGCGAGTCCTACAATGAGCAGTTCTTC. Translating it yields CASSQSESYNEQFF.

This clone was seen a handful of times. The CDR3 DNA sequence: TGTGCCAGCAGTGAACGGGACAGGTCCAACTATGGCTACACCTTC. Protein sequence: CASSERDRSNYGYTF. V is TRBV6-4 and J is TRBJ1-2; TRBD1 aligns across 8 bases. Germline CDR1 is MRHNA and CDR2 is SNTAGT. The CDR3 runs to 15 residues. Germline trimming cut 3 bases from V and 2 bases from J; bases unmatched to any gene: 5.

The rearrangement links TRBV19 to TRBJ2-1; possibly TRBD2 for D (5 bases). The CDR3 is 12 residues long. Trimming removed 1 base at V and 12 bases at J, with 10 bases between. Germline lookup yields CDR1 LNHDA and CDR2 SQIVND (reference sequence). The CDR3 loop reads CASSIAGGGQFF. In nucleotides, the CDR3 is TGTGCCAGTAGTATAGCGGGCGGAGGGCAGTTCTTC.

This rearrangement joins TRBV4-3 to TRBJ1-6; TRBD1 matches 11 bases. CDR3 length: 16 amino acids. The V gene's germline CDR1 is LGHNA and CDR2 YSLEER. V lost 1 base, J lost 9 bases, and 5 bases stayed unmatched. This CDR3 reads CASSQARDRGSSPLHF. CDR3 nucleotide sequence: TGCGCCAGCAGCCAAGCGCGGGACAGGGGGTCTTCACCCCTCCACTTT.

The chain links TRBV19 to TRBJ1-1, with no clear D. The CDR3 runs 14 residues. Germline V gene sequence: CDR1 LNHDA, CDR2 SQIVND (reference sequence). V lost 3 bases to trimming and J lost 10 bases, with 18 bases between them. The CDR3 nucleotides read TGTGCCAGTAGTATCTTCTTTGGGGAGGTGATAGCTTTCTTT. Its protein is CASSIFFGEVIAFF.

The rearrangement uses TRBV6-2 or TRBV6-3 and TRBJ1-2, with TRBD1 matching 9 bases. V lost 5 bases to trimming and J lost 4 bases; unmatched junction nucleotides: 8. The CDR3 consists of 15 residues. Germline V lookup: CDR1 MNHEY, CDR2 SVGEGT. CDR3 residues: CASSIRGQGPYGYTF. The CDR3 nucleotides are TGTGCCAGCAGTATTCGGGGACAGGGACCCTATGGCTACACCTTC.

CDR3 in DNA: TGTGCCAGCAGTATCACAGGGAACGAGCAGTACTTC. Its translation is CASSITGNEQYF. This rearrangement joins TRBV2 to TRBJ2-7, with a tentative D call TRBD1 (6 bases). Germline assignment: CDR1 SNHLY and CDR2 FYNNEI. V was shortened by 5 bases and J by 5 bases, with 10 bases between the two germline ends. The CDR3 consists of 12 residues.

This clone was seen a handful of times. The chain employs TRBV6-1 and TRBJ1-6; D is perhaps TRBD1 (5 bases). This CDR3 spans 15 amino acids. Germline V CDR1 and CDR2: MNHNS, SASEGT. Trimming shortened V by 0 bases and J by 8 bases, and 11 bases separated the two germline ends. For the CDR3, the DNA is TGTGCCAGCAGTGAAGCTTTTACGACAGATTCACCCCTCCACTTT. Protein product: CASSEAFTTDSPLHF.

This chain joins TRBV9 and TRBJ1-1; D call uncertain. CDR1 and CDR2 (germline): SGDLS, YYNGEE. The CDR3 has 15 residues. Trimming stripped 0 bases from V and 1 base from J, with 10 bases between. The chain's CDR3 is CASSVGTTANTEAFF. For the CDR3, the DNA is TGTGCCAGCAGCGTAGGAACAACAGCGAACACTGAAGCTTTCTTT.

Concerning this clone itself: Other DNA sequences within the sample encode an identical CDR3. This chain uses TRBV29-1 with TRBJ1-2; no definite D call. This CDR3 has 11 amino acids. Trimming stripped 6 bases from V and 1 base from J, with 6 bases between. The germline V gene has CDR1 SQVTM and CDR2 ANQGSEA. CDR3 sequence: CSVELNYGYTF. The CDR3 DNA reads TGCAGCGTCGAACTTAACTATGGCTACACCTTC.

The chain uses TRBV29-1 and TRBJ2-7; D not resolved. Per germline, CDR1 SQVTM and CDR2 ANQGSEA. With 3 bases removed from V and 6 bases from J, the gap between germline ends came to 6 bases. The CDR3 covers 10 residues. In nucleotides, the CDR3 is TGCAGCGTTGAGACGGGCGAGCAGTACTTC. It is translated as CSVETGEQYF.